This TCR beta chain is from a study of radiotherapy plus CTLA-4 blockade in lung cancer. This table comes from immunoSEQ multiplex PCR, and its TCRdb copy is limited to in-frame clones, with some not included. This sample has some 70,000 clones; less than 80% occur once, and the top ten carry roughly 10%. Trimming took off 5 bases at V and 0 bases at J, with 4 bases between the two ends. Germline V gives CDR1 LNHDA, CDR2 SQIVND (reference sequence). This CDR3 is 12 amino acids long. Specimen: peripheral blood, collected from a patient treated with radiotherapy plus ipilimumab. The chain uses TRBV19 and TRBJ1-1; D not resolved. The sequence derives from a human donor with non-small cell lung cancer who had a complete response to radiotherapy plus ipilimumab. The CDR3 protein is CASSFMNTEAFF. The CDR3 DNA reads TGTGCCAGTAGTTTTATGAACACTGAAGCTTTCTTT.